A selection of T cell receptor beta chains follows, all from one sample in a study of vaccination and CD4 T cells after COVID-19. Their recognized antigens are unknown. TCRdb re-derived calls from the PCR reads in MiXCR, one entry per CDR3 protein. The sample has 20,000 to 30,000 distinct CDR3 sequences; about 64% are singletons. Material: CD4+ T cells from blood, cultured in vitro. The receptor set was obtained from a human donor who had recovered from COVID-19. The CDR3 runs from the conserved cysteine through the conserved F or W. D genes are given only for firm matches. Some rows have no size entry. The others give once, few or many, or a class for an expanded clone.

v_gene: TRBV28; j_gene: TRBJ2-3; abundance: NA; d_gene: NA; CDR3aa: CASTGVLSTDTQYF; CDR3nt: TGTGCCAGCACCGGGGTACTTAGCACAGATACGCAGTATTTT
v_gene: TRBV2; j_gene: TRBJ1-2; abundance: few; d_gene: NA; CDR3aa: CASGTDLRSYGYTF; CDR3nt: TGTGCCAGCGGGACTGATTTAAGGAGCTATGGCTACACCTTC
v_gene: TRBV28; j_gene: TRBJ2-7; abundance: NA; d_gene: TRBD2; CDR3aa: CASHRTSGSEQYF; CDR3nt: TGTGCCAGTCACAGGACTAGCGGGAGCGAGCAGTACTTC
v_gene: TRBV20-1; j_gene: TRBJ2-7; abundance: NA; d_gene: TRBD2; CDR3aa: CSVRQLAAGKSSYEQYF; CDR3nt: TGCAGTGTCCGCCAACTAGCGGCAGGAAAAAGCTCCTACGAGCAGTACTTC
v_gene: TRBV11-2; j_gene: TRBJ2-7; abundance: NA; d_gene: TRBD1; CDR3aa: CASSFVGTGGEQYF; CDR3nt: TGTGCCAGCAGCTTCGTTGGGACAGGGGGGGAGCAGTACTTC
v_gene: TRBV27; j_gene: TRBJ2-7; abundance: NA; d_gene: NA; CDR3aa: CASKRAGEQYF; CDR3nt: TGTGCCAGCAAGCGGGCGGGCGAGCAGTACTTC
v_gene: TRBV12-3/TRBV12-4; j_gene: TRBJ2-3; abundance: NA; d_gene: TRBD2; CDR3aa: CASSRTSGYREDTQYF; CDR3nt: TGTGCCAGCAGTCGGACTAGCGGTTACAGGGAGGATACGCAGTATTTT
v_gene: TRBV28; j_gene: TRBJ1-1; abundance: few; d_gene: NA; CDR3aa: CASSLWGGFEAFF; CDR3nt: TGTGCCAGCAGTTTATGGGGAGGTTTTGAAGCTTTCTTT
v_gene: TRBV6-2/TRBV6-3; j_gene: TRBJ1-1; abundance: NA; d_gene: TRBD1; CDR3aa: CASSFRGLRGDTEAFF; CDR3nt: TGTGCCAGCAGTTTCAGGGGGTTAAGGGGAGACACTGAAGCTTTCTTT
v_gene: TRBV20-1; j_gene: TRBJ1-2; abundance: few; d_gene: NA; CDR3aa: CSAAGEGEANYGYTF; CDR3nt: TGCAGTGCGGCGGGAGAGGGAGAAGCCAACTATGGCTACACCTTC
v_gene: TRBV20-1; j_gene: TRBJ1-5; abundance: few; d_gene: NA; CDR3aa: CSARSQSVGSNQPQHF; CDR3nt: TGCAGTGCTAGATCCCAGTCCGTAGGGAGCAATCAGCCCCAGCATTTT
v_gene: TRBV27; j_gene: TRBJ1-1; abundance: NA; d_gene: NA; CDR3aa: CASSPRRDSANTEAFF; CDR3nt: TGTGCCAGCAGTCCCCGCAGGGATTCGGCAAACACTGAAGCTTTCTTT
v_gene: TRBV30; j_gene: TRBJ2-7; abundance: once; d_gene: TRBD2; CDR3aa: CAWSVPGRGYEQYF; CDR3nt: TGTGCCTGGAGTGTCCCCGGGAGGGGATACGAGCAGTACTTC
v_gene: TRBV6-5; j_gene: TRBJ2-3; abundance: NA; d_gene: NA; CDR3aa: CASSFNTDTQYF; CDR3nt: TGTGCCAGCAGTTTCAACACAGATACGCAGTATTTT
v_gene: TRBV20-1; j_gene: TRBJ2-7; abundance: NA; d_gene: NA; CDR3aa: CSAKELEKGPPEQYF; CDR3nt: TGCAGTGCTAAAGAACTCGAGAAAGGACCCCCCGAGCAGTACTTC
v_gene: TRBV20-1; j_gene: TRBJ2-1; abundance: NA; d_gene: NA; CDR3aa: CSARDPRGRDEQFF; CDR3nt: TGCAGTGCTAGAGATCCCAGGGGCAGGGATGAGCAGTTCTTC
v_gene: TRBV6-2/TRBV6-3; j_gene: TRBJ1-2; abundance: few; d_gene: NA; CDR3aa: CASSLKADYGYTF; CDR3nt: TGTGCCAGCAGTTTAAAAGCGGACTATGGCTACACCTTC
v_gene: TRBV6-2/TRBV6-3; j_gene: TRBJ1-1; abundance: NA; d_gene: NA; CDR3aa: CASSPRVAGRGTEAFF; CDR3nt: TGTGCCAGCAGTCCACGAGTGGCGGGGCGGGGTACTGAAGCTTTCTTT
v_gene: TRBV28; j_gene: TRBJ2-4; abundance: NA; d_gene: NA; CDR3aa: CASSRGPYLAKNIQYF; CDR3nt: TGTGCCAGCAGCCGTGGACCGTATTTGGCCAAAAACATTCAGTACTTC
v_gene: TRBV5-5; j_gene: TRBJ2-2; abundance: once; d_gene: NA; CDR3aa: CASSLLGEGWTGELFF; CDR3nt: TGTGCCAGCAGCTTGCTGGGCGAGGGGTGGACCGGGGAGCTGTTTTTT
v_gene: TRBV11-1; j_gene: TRBJ2-3; abundance: NA; d_gene: TRBD1; CDR3aa: CASSHRTGFRDTQYF; CDR3nt: TGTGCCAGCAGCCACAGGACAGGGTTTAGGGATACGCAGTATTTT
v_gene: TRBV6-2/TRBV6-3; j_gene: TRBJ2-3; abundance: NA; d_gene: TRBD2; CDR3aa: CASRTPLKAGGRDTQYF; CDR3nt: TGTGCCAGCAGGACCCCCCTCAAAGCGGGAGGGCGAGATACGCAGTATTTT
v_gene: TRBV20-1; j_gene: TRBJ2-1; abundance: once; d_gene: NA; CDR3aa: CSAVAQGSTYNEQFF; CDR3nt: TGCAGTGCCGTCGCACAGGGTTCCACCTACAATGAGCAGTTCTTC
v_gene: TRBV7-2; j_gene: TRBJ2-5; abundance: NA; d_gene: NA; CDR3aa: CASSPRGETQYF; CDR3nt: TGTGCCAGCAGCCCAAGGGGGGAGACCCAGTACTTC
v_gene: TRBV20-1; j_gene: TRBJ1-6; abundance: NA; d_gene: NA; CDR3aa: CSARVIRTAPSPLHF; CDR3nt: TGCAGTGCTAGAGTCATCAGGACGGCCCCTTCACCCCTCCACTTT
v_gene: TRBV5-1; j_gene: TRBJ1-2; abundance: NA; d_gene: NA; CDR3aa: CASSLLYGDSNYGYTF; CDR3nt: TGCGCCAGCAGCTTGTTATACGGAGATTCTAACTATGGCTACACCTTC
v_gene: TRBV7-6; j_gene: TRBJ2-2; abundance: few; d_gene: TRBD1; CDR3aa: CASSFHRGSAGELFF; CDR3nt: TGTGCCAGCAGCTTCCACAGGGGGAGCGCCGGGGAGCTGTTTTTT
v_gene: TRBV2; j_gene: TRBJ1-5; abundance: NA; d_gene: NA; CDR3aa: CASSVQAEGQPQHF; CDR3nt: TGTGCCAGCAGCGTACAGGCTGAGGGTCAGCCCCAGCATTTT
v_gene: TRBV24-1; j_gene: TRBJ1-2; abundance: few; d_gene: NA; CDR3aa: CATSDPQTPPEAGYTF; CDR3nt: TGTGCCACCAGTGATCCCCAAACACCTCCCGAGGCTGGCTACACCTTC
v_gene: TRBV7-6; j_gene: TRBJ2-1; abundance: NA; d_gene: TRBD2; CDR3aa: CASSSLTSGRSYNEQFF; CDR3nt: TGTGCCAGCAGCTCGCTGACTAGCGGGAGGTCCTACAATGAGCAGTTCTTC
v_gene: TRBV20-1; j_gene: TRBJ2-7; abundance: NA; d_gene: NA; CDR3aa: CSARIRPYEQYF; CDR3nt: TGCAGTGCTAGAATAAGACCCTACGAGCAGTACTTC
v_gene: TRBV6-2/TRBV6-3; j_gene: TRBJ2-7; abundance: few; d_gene: TRBD1; CDR3aa: CASRKRQGSGEQYF; CDR3nt: TGTGCCAGCAGGAAGAGACAGGGTTCAGGGGAGCAGTACTTC
v_gene: TRBV29-1; j_gene: TRBJ2-2; abundance: NA; d_gene: TRBD1; CDR3aa: CSAVKGQGTGELFF; CDR3nt: TGCAGCGCCGTAAAGGGACAGGGGACCGGGGAGCTGTTTTTT
v_gene: TRBV12-3/TRBV12-4; j_gene: TRBJ2-6; abundance: NA; d_gene: NA; CDR3aa: CASRPYRAQSSGANVLTF; CDR3nt: TGTGCCAGCAGACCCTACAGGGCTCAAAGCTCTGGGGCCAACGTCCTGACTTTC
v_gene: TRBV5-1; j_gene: TRBJ1-1; abundance: NA; d_gene: NA; CDR3aa: CASSLGQTVGTEAFF; CDR3nt: TGCGCCAGCAGCTTGGGCCAGACAGTGGGAACTGAAGCTTTCTTT
v_gene: TRBV27; j_gene: TRBJ1-2; abundance: NA; d_gene: NA; CDR3aa: CASKEGFRGYTF; CDR3nt: TGTGCCAGCAAGGAGGGTTTCCGTGGCTACACCTTC
v_gene: TRBV6-2/TRBV6-3; j_gene: TRBJ2-3; abundance: few; d_gene: NA; CDR3aa: CASSYGGSTDTQYF; CDR3nt: TGTGCCAGCAGTTATGGCGGAAGCACAGATACGCAGTATTTT
v_gene: TRBV20-1; j_gene: TRBJ1-5; abundance: medium-sized; d_gene: TRBD1; CDR3aa: CSARDLDRGFLPNQPQHF; CDR3nt: TGCAGTGCTAGAGATTTGGACAGGGGCTTTCTCCCCAATCAGCCCCAGCATTTT
v_gene: TRBV14; j_gene: TRBJ2-7; abundance: NA; d_gene: NA; CDR3aa: CASSRGGSLSQQYF; CDR3nt: TGTGCCAGCAGCCGGGGCGGGTCCCTCAGTCAGCAGTACTTC
v_gene: TRBV6-1; j_gene: TRBJ1-2; abundance: few; d_gene: NA; CDR3aa: CASSLLRQEDGYTF; CDR3nt: TGTGCCAGCAGTCTGCTCCGACAGGAGGATGGCTACACCTTC
v_gene: TRBV7-7; j_gene: TRBJ2-3; abundance: NA; d_gene: TRBD1; CDR3aa: CASSWGTASTDTQYF; CDR3nt: TGTGCCAGCAGCTGGGGGACAGCTAGCACAGATACGCAGTATTTT
v_gene: TRBV19; j_gene: TRBJ2-1; abundance: NA; d_gene: TRBD1; CDR3aa: CASSSAGQVSYNEQFF; CDR3nt: TGTGCCAGTAGCTCGGCGGGACAGGTCTCCTACAATGAGCAGTTCTTC
v_gene: TRBV19; j_gene: TRBJ2-2; abundance: NA; d_gene: NA; CDR3aa: CASSLTPSATTGELFF; CDR3nt: TGTGCCAGTAGTCTTACTCCCTCGGCCACCACCGGGGAGCTGTTTTTT
v_gene: TRBV19; j_gene: TRBJ1-2; abundance: NA; d_gene: NA; CDR3aa: CASSTPQNYGYTF; CDR3nt: TGTGCCAGTAGTACTCCACAGAACTATGGCTACACCTTC
v_gene: TRBV18; j_gene: TRBJ2-5; abundance: NA; d_gene: TRBD2; CDR3aa: CASSPLGLAGGSGETQYF; CDR3nt: TGTGCCAGCTCACCTCTCGGACTAGCGGGAGGCTCGGGGGAGACCCAGTACTTC
v_gene: TRBV20-1; j_gene: TRBJ1-4; abundance: NA; d_gene: TRBD1; CDR3aa: CSASRRQGEKLFF; CDR3nt: TGCAGTGCTAGTCGCCGACAGGGCGAAAAACTGTTTTTT
v_gene: TRBV7-2; j_gene: TRBJ2-1; abundance: NA; d_gene: TRBD2; CDR3aa: CASSLEGTSGRNEQFF; CDR3nt: TGTGCCAGCAGCTTAGAGGGGACTAGCGGGAGGAATGAGCAGTTCTTC
v_gene: TRBV2; j_gene: TRBJ1-6; abundance: few; d_gene: NA; CDR3aa: CASSDRSSYNSPLHF; CDR3nt: TGTGCCAGCAGTGACAGGAGCTCCTATAATTCACCCCTCCACTTT
v_gene: TRBV27; j_gene: TRBJ2-3; abundance: once; d_gene: TRBD2; CDR3aa: CASRWGTRVSADTQYF; CDR3nt: TGTGCCAGCAGATGGGGGACTAGGGTTAGCGCAGATACGCAGTATTTT
v_gene: TRBV6-1; j_gene: TRBJ1-1; abundance: NA; d_gene: TRBD1; CDR3aa: CASSAGTGAMNTEAFF; CDR3nt: TGTGCCAGCAGCGCCGGGACAGGGGCAATGAACACTGAAGCTTTCTTT
v_gene: TRBV24-1; j_gene: TRBJ2-3; abundance: NA; d_gene: NA; CDR3aa: CATEFHDTQYF; CDR3nt: TGTGCCACCGAGTTCCACGATACGCAGTATTTT
v_gene: TRBV28; j_gene: TRBJ2-7; abundance: NA; d_gene: TRBD1; CDR3aa: CASRGGTGLSYEQYF; CDR3nt: TGTGCCAGCAGGGGCGGGACAGGTCTATCCTACGAGCAGTACTTC
v_gene: TRBV7-2; j_gene: TRBJ1-6; abundance: few; d_gene: NA; CDR3aa: CASRNTPNSYNSPLHF; CDR3nt: TGTGCCAGCAGAAATACCCCTAACTCCTATAATTCACCCCTCCACTTT
v_gene: TRBV7-2; j_gene: TRBJ2-1; abundance: NA; d_gene: NA; CDR3aa: CASSFMATHNEQFF; CDR3nt: TGTGCCAGCAGCTTTATGGCGACCCACAATGAGCAGTTCTTC
v_gene: TRBV5-1; j_gene: TRBJ1-1; abundance: NA; d_gene: NA; CDR3aa: CASSSKTGLNTEAFF; CDR3nt: TGCGCCAGCAGCTCGAAGACAGGCTTGAACACTGAAGCTTTCTTT
v_gene: TRBV7-8; j_gene: TRBJ1-3; abundance: NA; d_gene: NA; CDR3aa: CASSLRGAGNTIYF; CDR3nt: TGTGCCAGCAGCTTGAGAGGGGCTGGAAACACCATATATTTT
v_gene: TRBV28; j_gene: TRBJ1-1; abundance: NA; d_gene: NA; CDR3aa: CASGGGPGNTEAFF; CDR3nt: TGTGCCAGTGGGGGGGGTCCGGGGAACACTGAAGCTTTCTTT
v_gene: TRBV30; j_gene: TRBJ1-5; abundance: NA; d_gene: NA; CDR3aa: CAWSYRGAQPQHF; CDR3nt: TGTGCCTGGAGTTATAGAGGGGCTCAGCCCCAGCATTTT
v_gene: TRBV7-2; j_gene: TRBJ1-6; abundance: few; d_gene: NA; CDR3aa: CASSLGVGSSSSYNSPLHF; CDR3nt: TGTGCCAGCAGCTTAGGGGTGGGCAGTTCGAGCTCCTATAATTCACCCCTCCACTTT
v_gene: TRBV5-1; j_gene: TRBJ2-2; abundance: NA; d_gene: NA; CDR3aa: CATKASNTGELFF; CDR3nt: TGCGCCACCAAGGCATCGAACACCGGGGAGCTGTTTTTT